Detailed here is one T cell receptor (beta chain). The record originates from a study of blood T cell repertoires in COVID-19. Study background: The United States, Italy and Spain provided the acute and convalescent COVID-19 samples. In each case, the material was cDNA or gDNA derived from T cells, B-cell-depleted T cells, or PBMCs.

The CDR3 consists of 16 residues. Germline CDR1 reads SEHNR; CDR2 reads FQNEAQ (reference sequence). The V and J ends lost 5 bases and 6 bases, in that order; junction bases with no gene match: 5. The assay was immunoSEQ multiplex PCR, and TCRdb's table has in-frame clones only and misses some. The table shows more than 350,000 clones, with 80% to 90% occurring only once. Participant age was about 18 to 89 years, and participants resided in fewer than 30 US areas. Two consecutive negative NP/OP PCR tests, clearance, or resolved symptoms defined Cohort 3 recovery. What was sequenced was PBMCs or T cells enriched from blood (not recorded which). The receptor was isolated from a woman in her forties or fifties who had recovered from COVID-19. The rearrangement uses TRBV7-9 and TRBJ2-1; TRBD2 matches at 15 bases. In nucleotides, the CDR3 is TGTGCCAGCAGCCCTTGGACTAGCGGGGGGGCCAATGAGCAGTTCTTC. It specifies CASSPWTSGGANEQFF.